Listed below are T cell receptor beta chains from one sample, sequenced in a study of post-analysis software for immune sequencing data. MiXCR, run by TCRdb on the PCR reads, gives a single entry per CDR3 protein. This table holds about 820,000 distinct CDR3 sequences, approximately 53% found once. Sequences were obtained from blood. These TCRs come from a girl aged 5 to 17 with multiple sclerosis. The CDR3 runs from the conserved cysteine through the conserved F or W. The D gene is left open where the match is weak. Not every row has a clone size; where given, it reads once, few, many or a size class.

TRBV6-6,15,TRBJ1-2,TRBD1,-,TGTGCCAGCCAGATAGCAGGGGGAACGGGAAATGGCTACACCTTC,CASQIAGGTGNGYTF
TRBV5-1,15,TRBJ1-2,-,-,TGCGCCAGCAGCCCGGCTACGGTCAGCAACTATGGCTACACCTTC,CASSPATVSNYGYTF
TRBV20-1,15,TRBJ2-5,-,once,TGCAGTGCTAGAACACCGGGACATCTGTTAGAGACCCAGTACTTC,CSARTPGHLLETQYF
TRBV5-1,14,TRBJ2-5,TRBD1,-,TGCGCCAGCGTACTCGGGACAGCCCAAGAGACCCAGTACTTC,CASVLGTAQETQYF
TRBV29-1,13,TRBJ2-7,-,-,TGCAGCGTTGAAGGTATCAGCTCCTACGAGCAGTACTTC,CSVEGISSYEQYF
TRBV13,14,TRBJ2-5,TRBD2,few,TGTGCCAGCAGCTCTAGCGGGGCTTGGGAGACCCAGTACTTC,CASSSSGAWETQYF
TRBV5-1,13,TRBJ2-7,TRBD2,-,TGCGCCAGCACTCAAACTAGCGGCTACGAGCAGTACTTC,CASTQTSGYEQYF
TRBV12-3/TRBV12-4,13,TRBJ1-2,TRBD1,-,TGTGCCAGCAATCCCCTAGGGGGCTGGAGCTACACCTTC,CASNPLGGWSYTF
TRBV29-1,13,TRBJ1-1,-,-,TGCAGCGTTGCTCAGGCGGATAACACTGAAGCTTTCTTT,CSVAQADNTEAFF
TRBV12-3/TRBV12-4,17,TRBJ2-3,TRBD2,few,TGTGCCAGCAGTTTAGCCGGACTAGCTGGGGGCACAGATACGCAGTATTTT,CASSLAGLAGGTDTQYF
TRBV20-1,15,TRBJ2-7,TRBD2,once,TGCAGTGCTGTGGGACTAGCGGGACGAGCCTACGAGCAGTACTTC,CSAVGLAGRAYEQYF
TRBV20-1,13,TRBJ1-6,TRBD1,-,TGCAGTGCCCCGGACAGGGGGGGATCACCCCTCCACTTT,CSAPDRGGSPLHF
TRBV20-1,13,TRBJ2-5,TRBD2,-,TGCAGTGCCCGACTAGCGGGGGCCCCTGAGCAGTACTTC,CSARLAGAPEQYF
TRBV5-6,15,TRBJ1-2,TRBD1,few,TGTGCCAGCAGCTTACCCGGGACAGGGACACATGGCTACACCTTC,CASSLPGTGTHGYTF
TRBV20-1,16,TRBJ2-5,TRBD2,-,TGCAGTGCTAGGGGGCTAGCGGGGGTCTCAGGGGAGACCCAGTACTTC,CSARGLAGVSGETQYF
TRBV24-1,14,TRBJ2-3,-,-,TGTGCCACCGCACTAGGTCTAAGCACAGATACGCAGTATTTT,CATALGLSTDTQYF
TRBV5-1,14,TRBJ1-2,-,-,TGCGCCAGCAGCTGGAGGGAACCCAACTATGGCTACACCTTC,CASSWREPNYGYTF
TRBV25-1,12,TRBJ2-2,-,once,TGTGCCAGCAGTGGACAGCCCGGGGAGCTGTTTTTT,CASSGQPGELFF
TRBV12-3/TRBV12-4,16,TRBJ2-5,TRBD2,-,TGTGCCAGTTCCACTAGCGGGGGGAGGAGACAAGAGACCCAGTACTTC,CASSTSGGRRQETQYF
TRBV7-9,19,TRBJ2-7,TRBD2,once,TGTGCCAGCAGCTTAGGCGGTGAGCTAGCGGGAGGGCGTTCCTACGAGCAGTACTTC,CASSLGGELAGGRSYEQYF
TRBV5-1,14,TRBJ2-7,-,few,TGCGCCAGCAGGGTGGGACTCGCCTCCTACGAGCAGTACTTC,CASRVGLASYEQYF
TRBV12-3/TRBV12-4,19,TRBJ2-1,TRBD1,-,TGTGCCAGCAGTTTCCCTATATTTCGGGACAGGGTATCCTACAATGAGCAGTTCTTC,CASSFPIFRDRVSYNEQFF